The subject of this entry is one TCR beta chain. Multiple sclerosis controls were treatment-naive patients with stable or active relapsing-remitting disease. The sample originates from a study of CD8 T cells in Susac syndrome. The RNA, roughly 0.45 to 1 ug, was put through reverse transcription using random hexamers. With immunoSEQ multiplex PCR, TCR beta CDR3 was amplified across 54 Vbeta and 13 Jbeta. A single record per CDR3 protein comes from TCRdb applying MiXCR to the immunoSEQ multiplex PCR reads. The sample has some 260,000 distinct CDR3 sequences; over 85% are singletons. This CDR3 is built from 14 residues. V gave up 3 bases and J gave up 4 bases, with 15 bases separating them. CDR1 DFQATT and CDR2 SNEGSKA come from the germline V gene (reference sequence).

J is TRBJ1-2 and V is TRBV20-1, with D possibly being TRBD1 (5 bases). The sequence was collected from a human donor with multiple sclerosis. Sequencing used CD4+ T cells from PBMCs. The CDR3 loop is CSASVGVVGYGYTF. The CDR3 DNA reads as TGCAGTGCTAGTGTGGGGGTCGTCGGCTATGGCTACACCTTC.